This TCR beta chain appears in the sequencing data of a study of T cell responses to AZD1222 COVID-19 vaccine. Study-wide findings and caveats: Following two doses of AZD1222, Spike-specific TCR breadth and depth rose. Only a handful of AZD1222 recipients, roughly six in all, had baseline seropositivity. A reported finding is that nearly half of spike-specific TCRs target unmutated variant regions. The donor cohort was predominantly white British with a female majority, and clonal diversity may have been underestimated.

V lost 1 base to trimming and J lost 2 bases; unmatched junction nucleotides: 4. This CDR3 contains 16 residues. Per germline, CDR1 SGHNT and CDR2 YYREEE (reference sequence). About this clone itself: Its antigen is not known.

Assay: immunoSEQ multiplex PCR; the TCRdb copy retains only in-frame clones and omits some. This table holds tens of thousands of clones, roughly 91% found once. The chain uses TRBV5-4 and TRBJ2-5, with 11 bases fitting TRBD2. The TCR comes from an adult who received the AZD1222 COVID-19 vaccine. Specimen: peripheral blood, collected 28 days after the second AZD1222 dose. The CDR3 region is CASSLTASGGQETQYF. CDR3 nucleotide sequence: TGTGCCAGCAGCTTGACGGCTAGCGGGGGGCAAGAGACCCAGTACTTC.